Listed here are 32 T cell receptor beta chains from one sample, sequenced in a study of human T cells and chemical hapten exposure. The template was total RNA from unfractionated whole blood. TCRdb itself ran the 5' RACE reads through MiXCR, one entry per CDR3 protein. The table shows about 140,000 distinct CDR3 sequences, with roughly 4% occurring only once. The receptors here all came from a female donor in good health.

This clonotype came up many times. The V call is TRBV27, the J call TRBJ2-3, with 9 positions matching TRBD2. The germline V gene encodes CDR1 MNHEY and CDR2 SMNVEV (reference sequence). This CDR3 has 17 amino acids. With V trimmed by 5 bases and J by 4 bases, 13 bases remained unmatched. CDR3 loop: CASSILMRGGLADTQYF. The CDR3 nucleotides read TGTGCCAGCAGTATTCTTATGCGGGGGGGCCTGGCAGATACGCAGTATTTT.

This clonotype was counted many times. This chain uses TRBV18 with TRBJ2-7; D is perhaps TRBD1 (6 bases). Looked up from germline, CDR1 is KGHSH and CDR2 is LQKENI. The V end lost 4 bases, the J end lost 3 bases, and 7 bases lay between the germline ends. CDR3 length: 12 residues. CDR3 sequence reads: CASSLRGYEQYF. The CDR3 nucleotides are TGTGCCAGCTCACTCAGGGGCTACGAGCAGTACTTC.

This clonotype was recorded at least ten times. This chain joins TRBV9 and TRBJ1-2; 11 bases map to TRBD1. This CDR3 has 13 amino acids. CDR1 and CDR2 from the germline V gene are SGDLS and YYNGEE. V shed 4 bases and J 6 bases; nucleotides not matched to a gene: 2. The CDR3 loop reads CASSRTGGDGYTF. For the CDR3, the DNA is TGTGCCAGCAGCCGGACAGGGGGCGATGGCTACACCTTC.

The table lists this clonotype with many counts. The chain links TRBV20-1 to TRBJ1-1; 7 bases agree with TRBD1. Germline CDR1 DFQATT, CDR2 SNEGSKA (reference sequence). The CDR3 sequence is 15 residues long. The V and J ends lost 4 bases and 0 bases, in that order; junction bases with no gene match: 8. The DNA for the CDR3 is TGCAGTGCTATTATTCTAGGGACAGTGAACACTGAAGCTTTCTTT. Amino acids: CSAIILGTVNTEAFF.

This clonotype was seen ten or more times. This chain links TRBV6-1 with TRBJ2-7; 9 bases fit TRBD1. V was clipped by 2 bases and J by 5 bases; unmatched bases: 4. Germline V gives CDR1 MNHNS, CDR2 SASEGT. CDR3 length equals 14 residues. The CDR3 nucleotides read TGTGCCAGCAGTGAACTGGGACAGGGCAACGAGCAGTACTTC. Translated: CASSELGQGNEQYF.

This clonotype was seen repeatedly, ten times or more. V usage is TRBV6-5 and J usage is TRBJ1-5; the D gene is possibly TRBD1 (5 bases). This CDR3 is 17 amino acids long. Trimming took 3 bases from V and 0 from J, leaving 15 bases between them. Germline CDR1 reads MNHEY; CDR2 reads SVGAGI. DNA for the CDR3: TGTGCCAGCAGTTATAGGGGACCGGGGGGTAGCAATCAGCCCCAGCATTTT. It codes for CASSYRGPGGSNQPQHF.

This clonotype appeared many times. This chain links TRBV12-3 or TRBV12-4 with TRBJ2-2; TRBD2 aligns across 10 bases. The V gene end was trimmed by 3 bases and the J gene end by 0 bases; junction bases not matched to a gene: 13. The CDR3 loop spans 20 amino acids. The CDR3 DNA is TGTGCCAGCAGTTTTTTGTTAGCGGGGGGCGTTCCCGCGAACACCGGGGAGCTGTTTTTT. It translates to CASSFLLAGGVPANTGELFF.

This clonotype was picked up many times. The rearrangement uses TRBV7-9 and TRBJ2-3; D is tentatively TRBD1 or TRBD2 (5 bases each). The CDR3 loop spans 15 amino acids. Per germline, CDR1 SEHNR and CDR2 FQNEAQ (reference sequence). Trimming took off 3 bases at V and 0 bases at J, with 10 bases between the two ends. CDR3: CASSFRDLSTDTQYF. The CDR3 nucleotides are TGTGCCAGCAGCTTCCGGGACCTAAGCACAGATACGCAGTATTTT.

This clonotype was detected ten times or more. V usage is TRBV12-3 or TRBV12-4 and J usage is TRBJ1-2; no clear D. The CDR3 extends over 13 amino acids. The V and J ends lost 3 bases and 6 bases respectively, with 11 bases between them. DNA of the CDR3: TGTGCCAGCAGTTTTGGGGATCGCGATGGCTACACCTTC. Its translation: CASSFGDRDGYTF.

This clonotype was seen ten or more times. The rearrangement links TRBV7-2 to TRBJ1-5; the D is unclear. The ends were cut back, 5 bases at V and 7 bases at J, with 9 bases in the middle. Germline values: CDR1 SGHTA, CDR2 FQGNSA. CDR3 length: 12 amino acids. The CDR3 protein is CASSPVGQPQHF. The CDR3 DNA is TGTGCCAGCAGCCCGGTAGGGCAGCCCCAGCATTTT.

This clonotype was recorded at least ten times. The rearrangement joins TRBV29-1 to TRBJ2-2; 10 nucleotides agree with TRBD2. V shed 7 bases, J shed 4 bases, and the junction held 21 bases outside the gene matches. The CDR3 runs 19 residues. Germline CDR1 SQVTM, CDR2 ANQGSEA. CDR3 sequence reads: CSAHQGQRGGLVATGELFF. For the CDR3, the DNA is TGCAGCGCCCACCAGGGGCAGCGGGGGGGCCTAGTCGCCACCGGGGAGCTGTTTTTT.

The chain recombines TRBV29-1 with TRBJ1-1, with D possibly being TRBD1 (6 bases). This CDR3 is built from 17 residues. Trimming took off 2 bases at V and 5 bases at J, with 24 bases between the two ends. Germline lookup yields CDR1 SQVTM and CDR2 ANQGSEA. CDR3 nucleotide sequence: TGCAGCGTTGAAAGGGGCAGGGGCGGACGAGGGATGACTGAAGCTTTCTTT. Translated, it gives CSVERGRGGRGMTEAFF.

The sample holds many counts of this clonotype. The chain joins TRBV7-6 to TRBJ2-7, with D perhaps TRBD2 (5 bases). There are 12 residues in the CDR3. V lost 4 bases and J 7 bases, leaving 11 bases between the germline ends. CDR1 SGHVS and CDR2 FNYEAQ come from the germline V gene. Here the CDR3 DNA reads TGTGCCAGCAGCTCACACGCGGGTGAGCAGTACTTC. It is translated as CASSSHAGEQYF.

Concerning this clonotype: This may arise from a read error, as a much more abundant clone is one base away. Because it lacks the conserved phenylalanine or tryptophan at the end, this CDR3 is likely a read error. The rearrangement joins TRBV29-1 to TRBJ2-5; 7 bases are shared with TRBD2. Germline-derived CDR1 and CDR2 are SQVTM and ANQGSEA. The CDR3 has 13 amino acids. With V trimmed by 7 bases and J by 1 base, 6 bases remained unmatched. The CDR3 protein is CSAAGGGQETQYS. CDR3 nucleotides: TGCAGCGCCGCTGGGGGGGGCCAAGAGACCCAGTACTCC.

This clonotype appeared many times. The chain is built from TRBV7-2 and TRBJ2-7; possibly TRBD1 for D (7 bases). Trimming pared 1 base from V and 6 bases from J, leaving 16 bases between. Germline-derived CDR1 and CDR2 are SGHTA and FQGNSA. The CDR3 loop spans 15 amino acids. Here the CDR3 DNA reads TGTGCCAGCAGCTTAGTTTTCGGGGGACAGACCGAGCAGTACTTC. This translates into CASSLVFGGQTEQYF.

The chain carries TRBV13 and TRBJ2-3; TRBD2 is a possible D gene (6 bases). Looked up from germline, CDR1 is PRHDT and CDR2 is FYEKMQ (reference sequence). The CDR3 runs to 16 residues. V shed 4 bases and J shed 0 bases, with 14 bases lying between them. CDR3 sequence reads: CASSYSMEGSTDTQYF. The DNA for the CDR3 is TGTGCCAGCAGCTATTCAATGGAGGGTAGCACAGATACGCAGTATTTT.

This clonotype came up a few times. The CDR3 nucleotides read TGTGCCTGGGAACTAGCGGCAGATACGCAGTATTTT. It encodes CAWELAADTQYF. The chain has TRBV30 and TRBJ2-3; TRBD2 matches at 8 bases. Germline-derived CDR1 and CDR2 are GTSNPN and SVGIG (reference sequence). The length of the CDR3 is 12 residues. The junction had 2 bases not matched to a gene; V was cut back by 5 bases and J by 4 bases.

Only a few counts were recorded for this clonotype. The chain combines TRBV29-1 with TRBJ2-2; 8 bases map to TRBD2. Germline assignment: CDR1 SQVTM and CDR2 ANQGSEA. The CDR3 runs to 15 residues. Germline trimming cut 5 bases from V and 4 bases from J; bases unmatched to any gene: 9. CDR3 bases: TGCAGCGTTTCCAGGAGTAGCGGGGCCACCGGGGAGCTGTTTTTT. Residues: CSVSRSSGATGELFF.

Only a few counts were recorded for this clonotype. This rearrangement joins TRBV5-6 to TRBJ1-1, with D tentatively TRBD1 (6 bases). Per the germline V gene, CDR1 is SGHDT and CDR2 is YYEEEE. The CDR3 consists of 16 residues. Trimming cost V 4 bases and J 1 base, with 17 bases left between them. The CDR3 reads CASSTGPTTGNTEAFF. The CDR3 nucleotides are TGTGCCAGCAGCACGGGACCAACGACAGGGAACACTGAAGCTTTCTTT.

This sequence joins TRBV15 and TRBJ1-1; the D gene is possibly TRBD1 (6 bases). V was clipped by 0 bases and J by 0 bases, with 11 bases between them. Germline CDR1 and CDR2: LNHNV and YYDKDF (reference sequence). This CDR3 is built from 16 residues. The DNA of the CDR3 is TGTGCCACCAGCAGAGAAAAGGGGACATTGAACACTGAAGCTTTCTTT. Its translation: CATSREKGTLNTEAFF. Full variable domain (outside the CDR3, taken from reference TRBV15 and TRBJ1-1): DAMVIQNPRYQVTQFGKPVTLSCSQTLNHNVMYWYQQKSSQAPKLLFHYYDKDFNNEADTPDNFQSRRPNTSFCFLDIRSPGLGDTAMYLCATSREKGTLNTEAFFGQGTRLTVV.

This clonotype showed up many times. The J gene is TRBJ2-1, the V gene TRBV13; D is possibly TRBD1 (6 bases). This CDR3 contains 16 residues. Trimming pared 5 bases from V and 0 bases from J, leaving 14 bases between. The V gene's germline CDR1 is PRHDT and CDR2 FYEKMQ (reference sequence). CDR3 loop: CASSDTGQYSYNEQFF. CDR3 bases: TGTGCCAGCAGCGATACCGGACAGTACTCCTACAATGAGCAGTTCTTC.

This clonotype has at least ten counts. V gene TRBV18 combines with J gene TRBJ1-4; D gene ambiguous. The CDR3 extends over 15 amino acids. Per germline, CDR1 KGHSH and CDR2 LQKENI. The V end was cut by 0 bases, the J end by 8 bases, with 13 bases between. The CDR3 DNA reads TGTGCCAGCTCACCACCATCTGGTCGCGGGGAAAAACTGTTTTTT. Translated: CASSPPSGRGEKLFF.

The chain carries TRBV5-1 and TRBJ2-5, with 13 bases matching TRBD2. The CDR3 is 15 residues long. V was pared by 4 bases and J by 5 bases, with 5 bases of the junction left unmatched. CDR1 and CDR2 from the germline V gene are SGHRS and YFSETQ. This CDR3 reads CASSLSTSGGETQYF. In DNA, the CDR3 is TGCGCCAGCAGCCTATCGACTAGCGGGGGGGAGACCCAGTACTTC.

This clonotype was seen repeatedly, ten times or more. This chain joins TRBV25-1 and TRBJ2-7, with TRBD1 matching 7 bases. This CDR3 contains 14 residues. The V and J ends lost 1 base and 4 bases, in that order; junction bases with no gene match: 4. Germline V lookup: CDR1 MGHDK, CDR2 SYGVNS. This chain's CDR3 is CASSEWGTAYEQYF. In DNA form, the CDR3 reads TGTGCCAGCAGTGAATGGGGGACAGCTTACGAGCAGTACTTC.

Of note for this clonotype: A read error may produce the germline difference seen at one junction end. This sequence joins TRBV7-9 and TRBJ2-5, with D possibly matching TRBD2 (5 bases). Germline CDR1 reads SEHNR; CDR2 reads FQNEAQ (reference sequence). This CDR3 spans 15 amino acids. CDR3 sequence: CASSLGQIDGETQHF. The CDR3 nucleotides are TGTGCCAGCAGCCTCGGGCAGATCGATGGGGAGACCCAGCACTTC.

This clonotype was picked up many times. The chain has TRBV21-1 and TRBJ2-7; TRBD1 reflects the table's D call only, with no check against the DNA. TRBV21-1 is classified as a pseudogene. CDR3 length equals 17 residues. CDR3 coding DNA: TGTGCCAGCAGCAAAGATCATCGAGACAGAGACTCCTACGAGCAGTACTTC. It codes for CASSKDHRDRDSYEQYF.

This clonotype turned up a few times. This sequence joins TRBV2 and TRBJ1-3; D is unresolved. CDR1 and CDR2 from the germline V gene are SNHLY and FYNNEI. CDR3 length: 16 amino acids. V lost 7 bases, J lost 4 bases, and 20 bases lay in between. The CDR3 DNA follows: TGTGCCAGCATACAATACACTGGACTCGTAGGAAACACCATATATTTT. It codes for CASIQYTGLVGNTIYF.

This clonotype was counted many times. The J gene is TRBJ1-4, the V gene TRBV3-1, with D possibly being TRBD1 (5 bases). The germline V gene encodes CDR1 LGHDT and CDR2 YNNKEL (reference sequence). The CDR3 spans 17 residues. Between the trimmed V and J ends, which lost 3 bases and 7 bases, there was a span of 21 bases. CDR3 in amino acids: CASSHGTEAGGSEKLFF. The DNA for the CDR3 is TGTGCCAGCAGCCATGGAACCGAAGCGGGGGGGAGTGAAAAACTGTTTTTT.

This clonotype came up many times. The chain couples TRBV20-1 to TRBJ1-5; D perhaps matches TRBD1 (5 bases). This CDR3 has 13 residues. The V and J ends lost 6 bases and 5 bases respectively, with 14 bases between them. Germline V gene sequence: CDR1 DFQATT, CDR2 SNEGSKA (reference sequence). The CDR3 here is CSAFDSQDQPQHF. DNA of the CDR3: TGCAGTGCATTTGACAGCCAGGATCAGCCCCAGCATTTT.

This clonotype was seen repeatedly, ten times or more. The chain carries TRBV6-6 and TRBJ2-1, with 9 bases aligning to TRBD2. CDR1 is MNHNY, CDR2 SVGAGI, per germline (reference sequence). The V segment lost 2 bases and the J segment 8 bases; nucleotides outside the gene matches: 4. This CDR3 contains 14 residues. The CDR3 sequence is CASSYGSGGDEQFF. CDR3 sequence (DNA): TGTGCCAGCAGTTACGGTAGCGGGGGCGATGAGCAGTTCTTC.

Only a few counts were recorded for this clonotype. Here the CDR3 DNA reads TGTGCCAGCAGTGAATATAGTCCCCCTCGGGCTGAAGCTTTCTTT. Residues: CASSEYSPPRAEAFF. V usage is TRBV25-1 and J usage is TRBJ1-1; unclear D gene. Germline V gene data show CDR1 as MGHDK and CDR2 as SYGVNS. The CDR3 runs to 15 residues. The V end lost 0 bases, the J end lost 6 bases, and 14 bases lay between the germline ends.

This clonotype was seen at least ten times. This rearrangement joins TRBV29-1 to TRBJ2-5, with D possibly matching TRBD2 (5 bases). The CDR3 sequence is 12 residues long. Trimming pared 7 bases from V and 5 bases from J, leaving 14 bases between. Germline values: CDR1 SQVTM, CDR2 ANQGSEA. CDR3 coding DNA: TGCAGCGCCCTAGCCCCCGCGGAGACCCAGTACTTC. Protein product: CSALAPAETQYF.